The rows below give T cell receptor beta chains drawn from one sample of a study of radiation and T cells in renal cell carcinoma. Method: immunoSEQ multiplex PCR; TCRdb's copy keeps in-frame clones and lacks some. The data contain around 170,000 clones, about 87% of them singletons. The sequencing here drew on blood, taken from a patient whose treatment included radiotherapy and nephrectomy. Every receptor here comes from a woman in her 50s with renal cell carcinoma. Each CDR3 is given with its conserved first and last residue. D genes are given only for firm matches. Some rows mark clone size as missing; the rest say once, few, many or name a class of expanded clone.

>TRBV19|TRBJ2-7|TRBD1|-
TGTGCCAGTAGTAAGGGACAGTTCTACGAGCAGTACTTC
CASSKGQFYEQYF
>TRBV7-3|TRBJ2-3|-|-
TGTGCCAGCAGCCGATTCGGTTCGAAAAGCACAGATACGCAGTATTTT
CASSRFGSKSTDTQYF
>TRBV19|TRBJ1-5|-|-
TGTGCCAGTAGTATCGGTTTCAGGGGAGGAAATCAGCCCCAGCATTTT
CASSIGFRGGNQPQHF
>TRBV6-1|TRBJ1-6|-|-
TGTGCCAGCAGTGAAATACGTAGGTTCAATTATAATTCACCCCTCCACTTT
CASSEIRRFNYNSPLHF
>TRBV4-1|TRBJ1-1|-|-
TGCGCCAGCAGCCAAGGAACAGGCGAAGCTTTCTTT
CASSQGTGEAFF
>TRBV9|TRBJ2-1|-|-
TGTGCCAGCAGCGCGACGGGGGGCCCCTGGGAGCAGTTCTTC
CASSATGGPWEQFF
>TRBV30|TRBJ2-7|-|-
TGTGCCTGGGTTTCTGGGATGGCGGATACCTACGAGCAGTACTTC
CAWVSGMADTYEQYF
>TRBV30|TRBJ1-2|-|-
TGTGCCTGGATCGCGGGGCACTATGGCTACACCTTC
CAWIAGHYGYTF
>TRBV4-3|TRBJ1-1|-|-
TGCGCCAGCAGCCAAGATGGGCTACGGGAAGCTTTCTTT
CASSQDGLREAFF
>TRBV6-1|TRBJ1-5|TRBD1|-
TGTGCCAGCAGTGAATCGACAGGGATCCCCAATCAGCCCCAGCATTTT
CASSESTGIPNQPQHF
>TRBV5-1|TRBJ2-1|-|-
TGCGCCAGCAGCTTGGCCGAAGGGGGCAATGAGCAGTTCTTC
CASSLAEGGNEQFF
>TRBV9|TRBJ1-3|-|-
TGTGCCAGCAGCGTCCTCCCCAACACGGCCTCTACTGGAAACACCATATATTTT
CASSVLPNTASTGNTIYF
>TRBV13|TRBJ1-4|TRBD1|-
TGTGCCAGCAGCTTAGGCAGCGTCAGGGGGCGAATGACTAATGAAAAACTGTTTTTT
CASSLGSVRGRMTNEKLFF
>TRBV6-4|TRBJ2-5|TRBD2|few
TGTGCCAGCGCGTTACTAGCGGGGCCGCAAGAGACCCAGTACTTC
CASALLAGPQETQYF
>TRBV2|TRBJ1-4|-|-
TGTGCCAGCACCCAAACGCCAGTCCAAAAACTGTTTTTT
CASTQTPVQKLFF